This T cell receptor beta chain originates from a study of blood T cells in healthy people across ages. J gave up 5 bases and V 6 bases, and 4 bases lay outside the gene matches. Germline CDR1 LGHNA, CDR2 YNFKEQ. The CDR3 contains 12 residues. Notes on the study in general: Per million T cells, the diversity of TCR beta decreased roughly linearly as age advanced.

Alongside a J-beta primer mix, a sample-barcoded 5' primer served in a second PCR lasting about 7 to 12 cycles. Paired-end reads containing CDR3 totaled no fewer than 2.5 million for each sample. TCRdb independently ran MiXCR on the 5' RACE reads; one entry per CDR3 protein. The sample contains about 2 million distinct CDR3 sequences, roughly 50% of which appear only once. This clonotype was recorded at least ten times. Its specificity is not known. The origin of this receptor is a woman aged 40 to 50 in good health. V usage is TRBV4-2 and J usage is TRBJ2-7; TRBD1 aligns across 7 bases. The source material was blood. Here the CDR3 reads CASSQGVNEQYF. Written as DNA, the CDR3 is TGTGCCAGCAGTCAGGGGGTGAACGAGCAGTACTTC.